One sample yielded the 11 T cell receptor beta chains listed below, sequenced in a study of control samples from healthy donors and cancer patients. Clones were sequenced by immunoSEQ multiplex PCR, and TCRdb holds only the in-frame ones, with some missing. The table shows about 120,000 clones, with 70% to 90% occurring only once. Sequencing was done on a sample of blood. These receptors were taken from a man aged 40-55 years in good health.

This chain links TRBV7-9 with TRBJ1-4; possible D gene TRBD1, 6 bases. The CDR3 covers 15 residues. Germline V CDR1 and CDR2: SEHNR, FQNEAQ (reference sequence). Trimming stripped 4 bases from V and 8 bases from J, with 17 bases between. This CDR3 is CASSSGQPWGEKLFF. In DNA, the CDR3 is TGTGCCAGCAGCTCCGGACAGCCGTGGGGGGAAAAACTGTTTTTT.

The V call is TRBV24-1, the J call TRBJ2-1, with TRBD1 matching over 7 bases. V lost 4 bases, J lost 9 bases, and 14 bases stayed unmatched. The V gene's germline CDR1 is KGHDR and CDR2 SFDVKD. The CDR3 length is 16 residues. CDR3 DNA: TGTGCCACCAGTGAAGCCACAGGGGCGCGTTCTTTTGAGCAGTTCTTC. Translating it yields CATSEATGARSFEQFF.

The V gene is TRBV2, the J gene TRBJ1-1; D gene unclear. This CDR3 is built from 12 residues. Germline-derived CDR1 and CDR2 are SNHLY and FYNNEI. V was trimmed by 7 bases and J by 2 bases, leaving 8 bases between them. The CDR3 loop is CASNADNTEAFF. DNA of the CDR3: TGTGCCAGCAACGCAGATAACACTGAAGCTTTCTTT. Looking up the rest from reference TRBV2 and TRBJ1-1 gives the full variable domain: EPEVTQTPSHQVTQMGQEVILRCVPISNHLYFYWYRQILGQKVEFLVSFYNNEISEKSEIFDDQFSVERPDGSNFTLKIRSTKLEDSAMYFCASNADNTEAFFGQGTRLTVV.

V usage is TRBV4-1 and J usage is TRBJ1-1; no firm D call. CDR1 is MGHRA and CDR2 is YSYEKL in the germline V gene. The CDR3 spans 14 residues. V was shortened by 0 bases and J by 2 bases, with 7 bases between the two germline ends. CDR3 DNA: TGCGCCAGCAGCCAAGACGTCAGCAACACTGAAGCTTTCTTT. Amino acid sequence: CASSQDVSNTEAFF.

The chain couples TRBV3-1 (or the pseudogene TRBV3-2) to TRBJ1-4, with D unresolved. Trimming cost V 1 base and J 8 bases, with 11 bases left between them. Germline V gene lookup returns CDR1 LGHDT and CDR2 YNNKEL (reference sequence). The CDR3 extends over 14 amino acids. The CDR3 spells CASSQGTPGEKLFF. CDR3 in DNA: TGTGCCAGCAGCCAAGGGACTCCAGGCGAAAAACTGTTTTTT.

The CDR3 coding sequence is TGTGCCAGCGGACTAGCGACCTACGAGCAGTACTTC. This sequence encodes CASGLATYEQYF. This chain connects TRBV13 to TRBJ2-7, with TRBD2 identical over 9 bases. The CDR3 is 12 residues long. J was trimmed by 2 bases and V by 8 bases; bases with no gene match: 1. Germline V gene data show CDR1 as PRHDT and CDR2 as FYEKMQ (reference sequence).

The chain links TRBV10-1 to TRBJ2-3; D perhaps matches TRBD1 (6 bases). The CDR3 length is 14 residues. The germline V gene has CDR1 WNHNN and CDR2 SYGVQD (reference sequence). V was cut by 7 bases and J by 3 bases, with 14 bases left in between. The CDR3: CASTPAGATDTQYF. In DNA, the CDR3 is TGCGCCAGCACCCCAGCAGGGGCAACAGATACGCAGTATTTT.

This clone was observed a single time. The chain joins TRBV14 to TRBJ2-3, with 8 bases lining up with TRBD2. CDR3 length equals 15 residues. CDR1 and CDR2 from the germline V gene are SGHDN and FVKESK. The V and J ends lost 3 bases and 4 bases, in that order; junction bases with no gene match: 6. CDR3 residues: CASSQAGGRADTQYF. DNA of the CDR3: TGTGCCAGCAGCCAGGCGGGGGGACGAGCAGATACGCAGTATTTT.

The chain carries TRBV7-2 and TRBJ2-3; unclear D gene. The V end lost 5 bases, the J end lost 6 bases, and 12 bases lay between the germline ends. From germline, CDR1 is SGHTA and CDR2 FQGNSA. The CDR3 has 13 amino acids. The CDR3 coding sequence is TGTGCCAGCAGCGGGCGCCTCGGGGATACGCAGTATTTT. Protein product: CASSGRLGDTQYF. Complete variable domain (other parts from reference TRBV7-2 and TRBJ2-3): GAGVSQSPSNKVTEKGKDVELRCDPISGHTALYWYRQSLGQGLEFLIYFQGNSAPDKSGLPSDRFSAERTGGSVSTLTIQRTQQEDSAVYLCASSGRLGDTQYFGPGTRLTVL.

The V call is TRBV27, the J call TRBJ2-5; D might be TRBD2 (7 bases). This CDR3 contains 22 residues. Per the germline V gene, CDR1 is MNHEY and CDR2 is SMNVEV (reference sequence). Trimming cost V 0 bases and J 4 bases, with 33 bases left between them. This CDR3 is CASSLSSMSRPIGGQGGETQYF. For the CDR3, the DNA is TGTGCCAGCAGTTTATCTAGTATGTCTCGTCCAATCGGGGGGCAGGGAGGAGAGACCCAGTACTTC.

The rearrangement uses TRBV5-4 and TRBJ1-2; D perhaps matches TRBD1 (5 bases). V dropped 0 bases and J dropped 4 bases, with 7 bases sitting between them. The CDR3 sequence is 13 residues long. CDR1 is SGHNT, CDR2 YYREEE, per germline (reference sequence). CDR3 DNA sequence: TGTGCCAGCAGCTTGGGGGGGACCTATGGCTACACCTTC. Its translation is CASSLGGTYGYTF. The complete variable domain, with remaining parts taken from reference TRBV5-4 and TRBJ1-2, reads ETGVTQSPTHLIKTRGQQVTLRCSSQSGHNTVSWYQQALGQGPQFIFQYYREEENGRGNFPPRFSGLQFPNYSSELNVNALELDDSALYLCASSLGGTYGYTFGSGTRLTVV.